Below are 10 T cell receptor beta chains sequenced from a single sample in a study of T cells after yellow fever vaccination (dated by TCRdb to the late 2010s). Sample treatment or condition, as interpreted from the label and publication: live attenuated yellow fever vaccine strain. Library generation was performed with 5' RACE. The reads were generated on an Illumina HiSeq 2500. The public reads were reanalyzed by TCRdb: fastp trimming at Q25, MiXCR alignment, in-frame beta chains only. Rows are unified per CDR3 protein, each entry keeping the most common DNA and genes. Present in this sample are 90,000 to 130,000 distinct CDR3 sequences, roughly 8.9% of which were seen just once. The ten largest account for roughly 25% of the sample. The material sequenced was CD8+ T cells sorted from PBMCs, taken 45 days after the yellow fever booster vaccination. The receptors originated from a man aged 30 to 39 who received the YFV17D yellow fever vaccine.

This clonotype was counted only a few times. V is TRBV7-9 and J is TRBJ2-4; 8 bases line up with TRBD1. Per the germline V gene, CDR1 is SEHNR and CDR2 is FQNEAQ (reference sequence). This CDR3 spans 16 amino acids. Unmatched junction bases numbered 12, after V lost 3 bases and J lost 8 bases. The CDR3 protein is CASSFRTGHRLDIQYF. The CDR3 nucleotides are TGTGCCAGCAGCTTCCGGACAGGGCACCGCTTGGACATTCAGTACTTC.

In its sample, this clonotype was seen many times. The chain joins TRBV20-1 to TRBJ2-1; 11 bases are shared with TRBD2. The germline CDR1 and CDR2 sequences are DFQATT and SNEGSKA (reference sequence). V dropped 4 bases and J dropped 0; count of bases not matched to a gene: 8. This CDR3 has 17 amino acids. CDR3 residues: CSANKIAGGLSYNEQFF. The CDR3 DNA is TGCAGTGCTAATAAAATAGCGGGAGGGCTCTCCTACAATGAGCAGTTCTTC.

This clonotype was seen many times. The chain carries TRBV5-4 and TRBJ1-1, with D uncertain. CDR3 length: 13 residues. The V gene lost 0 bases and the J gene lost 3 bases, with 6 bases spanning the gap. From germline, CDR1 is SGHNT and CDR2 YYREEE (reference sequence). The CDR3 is CASSLGTHTEAFF. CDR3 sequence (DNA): TGTGCCAGCAGCTTGGGGACGCACACTGAAGCTTTCTTT.

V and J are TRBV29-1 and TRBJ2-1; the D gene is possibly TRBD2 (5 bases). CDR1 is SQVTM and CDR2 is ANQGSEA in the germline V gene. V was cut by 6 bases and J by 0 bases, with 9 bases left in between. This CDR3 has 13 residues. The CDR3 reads CSVTTSSYNEQFF. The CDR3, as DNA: TGCAGCGTGACCACTAGCTCCTACAATGAGCAGTTCTTC.

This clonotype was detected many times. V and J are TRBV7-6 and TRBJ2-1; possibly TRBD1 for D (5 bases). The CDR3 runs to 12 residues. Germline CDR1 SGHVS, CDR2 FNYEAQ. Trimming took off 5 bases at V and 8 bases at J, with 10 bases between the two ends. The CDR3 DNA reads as TGTGCCAGCAGCCCTCAGGGATATGAGCAGTTCTTC. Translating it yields CASSPQGYEQFF.

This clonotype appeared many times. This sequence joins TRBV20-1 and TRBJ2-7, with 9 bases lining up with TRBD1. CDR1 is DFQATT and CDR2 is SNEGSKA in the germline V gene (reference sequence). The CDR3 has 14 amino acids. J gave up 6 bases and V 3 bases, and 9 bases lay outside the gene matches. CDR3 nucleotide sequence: TGCAGTGCTAGGGGGCTGGGACAGGGAGGCGAGCAGTACTTC. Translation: CSARGLGQGGEQYF.

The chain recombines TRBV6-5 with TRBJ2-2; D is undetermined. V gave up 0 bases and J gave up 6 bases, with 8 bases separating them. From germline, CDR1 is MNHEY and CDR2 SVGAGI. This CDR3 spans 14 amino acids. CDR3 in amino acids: CASSYSPGSGELFF. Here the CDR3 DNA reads TGTGCCAGCAGTTACTCCCCGGGCTCCGGGGAGCTGTTTTTT.

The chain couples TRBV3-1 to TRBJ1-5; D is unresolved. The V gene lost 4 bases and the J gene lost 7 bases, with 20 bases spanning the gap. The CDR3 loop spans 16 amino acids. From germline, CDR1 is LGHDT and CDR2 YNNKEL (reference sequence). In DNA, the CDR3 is TGTGCCAGCAGCCCCAAGGGTTCTGCAACTGGGCAGCCCCAGCATTTT. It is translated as CASSPKGSATGQPQHF. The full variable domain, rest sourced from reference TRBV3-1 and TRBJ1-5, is DTAVSQTPKYLVTQMGNDKSIKCEQNLGHDTMYWYKQDSKKFLKIMFSYNNKELIINETVPNRFSPKSPDKAHLNLHINSLELGDSAVYFCASSPKGSATGQPQHFGDGTRLSIL.

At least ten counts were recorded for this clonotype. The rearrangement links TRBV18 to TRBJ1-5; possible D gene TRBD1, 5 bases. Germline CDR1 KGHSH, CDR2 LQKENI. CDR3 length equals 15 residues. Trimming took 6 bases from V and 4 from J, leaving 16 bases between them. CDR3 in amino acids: CASSGPTESNQPQHF. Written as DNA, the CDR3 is TGTGCCAGCTCCGGGCCGACAGAGAGTAATCAGCCCCAGCATTTT.

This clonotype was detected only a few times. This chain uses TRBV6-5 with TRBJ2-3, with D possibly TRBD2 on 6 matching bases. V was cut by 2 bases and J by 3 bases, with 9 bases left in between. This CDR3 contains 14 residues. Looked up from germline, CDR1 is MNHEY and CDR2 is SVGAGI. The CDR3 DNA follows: TGTGCCAGCAGTTACGCGGAGGGAACAGATACGCAGTATTTT. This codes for CASSYAEGTDTQYF.